This T cell receptor beta chain was captured by sequencing in a study of blood T cell repertoires in COVID-19. At the level of the study: The United States, Italy and Spain were the sources of the acute and convalescent COVID-19 samples. In each case, the material was cDNA or gDNA derived from T cells, B-cell-depleted T cells, or PBMCs.

The CDR3 is made up of 14 amino acids. Trimming stripped 4 bases from V and 3 bases from J, with 13 bases between. CDR1 and CDR2 from the germline V gene are MGHRA and YSYEKL. Authors' data handling: Quantification of nucleated cells was approximated via reference gene primer amplification. Clones were sequenced by immunoSEQ multiplex PCR, and TCRdb holds only the in-frame ones, with some missing. V and J calls and clone size are those listed in that table; D and trimming were worked out from the DNA. The sample includes approximately 93,000 clones, 55% to 75% of them seen just once. This clone turned up a few times.

The sample comprised peripheral blood. The receptor was isolated from a woman over 75 with acute or convalescent COVID-19. This chain connects TRBV4-1 to TRBJ2-7; D may be TRBD1 (6 bases). The CDR3 loop is CASSRTGRDYEQYF. CDR3 nucleotide sequence: TGCGCCAGCAGCCGAACAGGGAGAGACTACGAGCAGTACTTC.